This entry lists 5 T cell receptor beta chains sequenced from one sample in a study of technical replicates of blood from a few donors. Produced via immunoSEQ multiplex PCR; TCRdb's table is partial and in-frame only. The sample holds under 95,000 clones, about 93% seen once. The sample taken for sequencing was T cells isolated from PBMCs. Every receptor here comes from a human donor in good health.

The chain recombines TRBV6-1 with TRBJ2-1; 8 bases line up with TRBD2. The CDR3 loop spans 17 amino acids. Germline V lookup: CDR1 MNHNS, CDR2 SASEGT. Losses at the gene ends were 2 bases for V and 12 bases for J; bases not matched to a gene: 18. CDR3 coding DNA: TGTGCCAGCAGTGAAAGCGGGGGCGGGACTAGGGTCGAGGTGCAGTTCTTC. Protein: CASSESGGGTRVEVQFF.

This clone was recorded once. The rearrangement links TRBV29-1 to TRBJ2-2, with D unresolved. Germline V gene sequence: CDR1 SQVTM, CDR2 ANQGSEA. CDR3 length equals 14 residues. V lost 4 bases and J 2 bases, leaving 11 bases between the germline ends. CDR3 region: CSVGHQLNTGELFF. DNA for the CDR3: TGCAGCGTTGGACATCAGTTAAACACCGGGGAGCTGTTTTTT.

This sequence joins TRBV14 and TRBJ2-2; D is uncertain. Per germline, CDR1 SGHDN and CDR2 FVKESK. Trimming removed 4 bases at V and 4 bases at J, with 7 bases between. The CDR3 spans 13 residues. The CDR3 spells CASSLGLTGELFF. The CDR3 DNA reads TGTGCCAGCAGCCTTGGCCTCACCGGGGAGCTGTTTTTT.

This chain links TRBV27 with TRBJ1-1; 10 bases map to TRBD1. This CDR3 region has 24 residues. CDR1 MNHEY and CDR2 SMNVEV come from the germline V gene (reference sequence). Unmatched junction bases numbered 29, after V lost 1 base and J lost 3 bases. CDR3 DNA sequence: TGTGCCAGCAGTTTATTCGTTGGGGGGATTATTCGACAGGGGGCAAAGTTGCGTGACACTGAAGCTTTCTTT. Translated, it gives CASSLFVGGIIRQGAKLRDTEAFF.

For this clone: Other DNA sequences from this sample encode an identical CDR3 as well. This sequence joins TRBV6-5 and TRBJ2-1; 11 nucleotides align to TRBD2. V gave up 5 bases and J gave up 4 bases; unmatched junction bases: 1. The CDR3 is 14 residues long. Germline V CDR1 and CDR2: MNHEY, SVGAGI. Written as DNA, the CDR3 is TGTGCCAGCAGTCGGACTAGCGGGTACAATGAGCAGTTCTTC. Its protein product is CASSRTSGYNEQFF.